The 17 T cell receptor beta chains below were found in one sample sequenced in a study of tissue T cells after allogeneic stem cell transplantation. Profiling relied on immunoSEQ multiplex PCR, and the TCRdb table lists in-frame clones only, not all of them. The data show around 4,200 clones, 55% to 70% seen once. As for time point: mouse harvest day 7 after allogeneic transplant. The graft held 10^6 splenic CD5+ T cells and 10^7 T-cell-depleted bone marrow cells. The specimen was spleen. These receptors were obtained from a female BALB/c mouse given C57BL/6 T cells with graft-versus-host disease after an allogeneic hematopoietic cell transplant.

As for this clone: Any gene name here is a mouse gene name. The CDR3 end lies 1 residue beyond the end of the read and is filled in from the germline J gene. The J gene is TRBJ1-1, the V gene TRBV13-1, with TRBD1 matching over 12 bases. The length of the CDR3 is 14 residues. Germline assignment: CDR1 NSHNY and CDR2 SYGAGN. Trimming cost V 8 bases and J 4 bases; bases outside gene matches: 6. The sequenced part of the CDR3 DNA is TGTGCCAGTAGGGACAGGGGGCGCAGCACAGAAGTCTTC. Translating it yields CASRDRGRSTEVF. The entire CDR3 reads CASRDRGRSTEVFF.

Turning to this clone: Genes here carry mouse names. The read halts 1 residue ahead of the CDR3 end, with the missing end drawn from the germline J gene. The V and J genes are TRBV5 and TRBJ2-7, with 9 bases matching TRBD1. The CDR3 is 14 residues long. Germline V gives CDR1 LGHNA, CDR2 YNLKQL (reference sequence). Trimming cost V 3 bases and J 1 base; bases outside gene matches: 1. The sequenced CDR3 bases are TGTGCCAGCAGCCAGGGACAGGGATCCTATGAACAGTAC. This encodes CASSQGQGSYEQY. The complete CDR3 reads CASSQGQGSYEQYF.

Points on this clone: Gene names and germline refer to mouse. From the germline J gene comes the end of the CDR3, since the read stops 1 residue before it. The chain is built from TRBV23 and TRBJ2-2; the table assigns TRBD1, which was not confirmed against the DNA. The length of the CDR3 is 16 residues. Germline loops: CDR1 KGHTA, CDR2 FQNQQP. CDR3 DNA (partial): TGCTCCAGCAGTCAATCGCACAGATCAAACACCGGGCAGCTCTAC. This encodes CSSSQSHRSNTGQLY. Given in full, the CDR3 is CSSSQSHRSNTGQLYF.

A note on this clone: Mouse gene names and germline throughout. The observed sequence ends 1 residue before the CDR3 terminus, with the missing tail filled in from the germline J gene. The rearrangement joins TRBV13-3 to TRBJ2-3, with 9 bases that match TRBD2. V trimming: 3 bases; J trimming: 2 bases; junction bases outside the gene matches: 7. Per germline, CDR1 NNHDY and CDR2 SYVADS. This CDR3 has 16 amino acids. CDR3 protein: CASSGWGGADAETLYF. The CDR3 DNA, read in part, is TGTGCCAGCAGTGGGTGGGGGGGCGCGGATGCAGAAACGCTGTAT.

This clone has more than one count but fewer than ten. Gene names are the mouse ones. Coverage ceases 1 residue before the CDR3 finishes, and the germline J gene fills in the end. V usage is TRBV4 and J usage is TRBJ1-4; 9 nucleotides agree with TRBD1. CDR1 is LGHDT and CDR2 is YNNKQL in the germline V gene (reference sequence). V lost 5 bases and J lost 5; bases outside the gene matches: 3. This CDR3 region has 14 residues. The CDR3 spells CASSRDRENERLFF. CDR3 DNA, as far as it was read: TGTGCCAGCAGCCGGGACAGGGAGAACGAAAGATTATTT. The full variable domain, rest sourced from reference TRBV4 and TRBJ1-4, is ETAVFQTPNYHVTQVGNEVSFNCKQTLGHDTMYWYKQDSKKLLKIMFSYNNKQLIVNETVPRRFSPQSSDKAHLNLRIKSVEPEDSAVYLCASSRDRENERLFFGHGTKLSVL.

This clone was recorded a few times. Gene names and germline refer to mouse. The sequence runs out 1 residue before the end of the CDR3; the remainder is reconstructed from the germline J gene. The rearrangement links TRBV29 to TRBJ2-3, with 8 positions matching TRBD1. This CDR3 has 15 amino acids. Germline CDR1 is MSHET and CDR2 is SYDVDS. V shed 5 bases, J shed 1 base, and the junction held 5 bases outside the gene matches. CDR3: CASSPGGAGAETLYF. Partial CDR3 DNA: TGTGCTAGCAGTCCAGGGGGCGCGGGTGCAGAAACGCTGTAT.

This clone was seen only a few times. The gene names here belong to mouse. With the read ending 1 residue before the CDR3 end, the germline J gene is used to fill in that end. The V call is TRBV16, the J call TRBJ2-5; perhaps TRBD2 as D (6 bases). The CDR3 runs to 13 residues. With 3 bases removed from V and 3 bases from J, the gap between germline ends came to 7 bases. CDR1 is SGHSA, CDR2 FRNQAP, per germline. CDR3 region: CASSFTGQDTQYF. CDR3 DNA, as far as it was read: TGTGCAAGCAGCTTCACTGGGCAAGACACCCAGTAC.

Concerning this clone: Gene names are mouse gene names. The CDR3 end is not reached by the read, which stops 1 residue before it; the germline J gene fills it in. The rearrangement links TRBV17 to TRBJ2-5, with 7 bases aligning to TRBD2. The V and J ends lost 0 bases and 3 bases, in that order; junction bases with no gene match: 0. Germline V gene sequence: CDR1 MNHDT, CDR2 YYDKIL. The CDR3 runs 14 residues. CDR3 region: CASSREGGQDTQYF. The part of the CDR3 DNA that was read is TGTGCTAGCAGTAGAGAGGGGGGGCAAGACACCCAGTAC.

Turning to this clone: Gene names are the mouse ones. The read stops 1 residue short of the end of the CDR3; the missing end is completed from the germline J gene. This sequence joins TRBV2 and TRBJ1-4; the match to TRBD1 covers 11 bases. Germline assignment: CDR1 LGHNA and CDR2 YSYQKL. Trimming took 0 bases from V and 7 from J; bases not matched to a gene: 4. The CDR3 loop spans 16 amino acids. CDR3 DNA, as far as it was read: TGTGCCAGCAGCCAAGACAAGGACAGGGGGCTCGAAAGATTATTT. Protein product: CASSQDKDRGLERLF. The full CDR3 protein reads CASSQDKDRGLERLFF.

This clone has only a few counts. Gene names and germline refer to mouse. With the read ending 1 residue before the CDR3 end, the germline J gene is used to fill in that end. The genes are TRBV2 and TRBJ2-1; TRBD2 agrees at 11 bases. V lost 4 bases, J lost 5 bases, and 4 bases stayed unmatched. The CDR3 loop spans 15 amino acids. Germline CDR1 and CDR2: LGHNA and YSYQKL. The CDR3 here is CASSLPGLGDAEQFF. CDR3 bases read: TGTGCCAGCAGCCTCCCGGGACTGGGGGATGCTGAGCAGTTC.

This clone was detected a few times. Gene names are the mouse ones. The part of the CDR3 DNA that was read is TGTGCTAGCAGTTTATCCCGTTATAACTATGCTGAGCAGTTC. Protein sequence: CASSLSRYNYAEQF. The whole CDR3 protein reads CASSLSRYNYAEQFF. The chain carries TRBV29 and TRBJ2-1; D gene unclear. The read is 1 residue too short to cover the CDR3 end, so that end is filled in from the germline J gene. The germline gives CDR1 MSHET, CDR2 SYDVDS. Trimming took 0 bases from V and 0 from J, leaving 6 bases between them. The CDR3 runs 15 residues.

As concerns this clone: Gene names are mouse gene names. With the read ending 1 residue before the CDR3 end, the germline J gene is used to fill in that end. The J gene is TRBJ2-3, the V gene TRBV16; no definite D call. Germline loops: CDR1 SGHSA, CDR2 FRNQAP. V was shortened by 2 bases and J by 0 bases, with 6 bases between the two germline ends. There are 14 residues in the CDR3. CDR3 protein: CASSLLASAETLYF. The sequenced CDR3 bases are TGTGCAAGCAGCTTACTGGCTAGTGCAGAAACGCTGTAT.

Notes on this clone: Genes here carry mouse names. The sequenced fragment ends 1 residue before the CDR3 boundary, so the rest is inferred from the germline J gene. The chain has TRBV1 and TRBJ1-2; D is uncertain. Deletions cut 0 bases from V and 6 bases from J, with 11 bases between. The CDR3 is 14 amino acids. CDR1 is NSQYPW, CDR2 LRSPGD, per germline (reference sequence). The sequenced part of the CDR3 DNA is TGCACCTGCAGTGCAGAGGAGTTTAGGGCCGACTACACC. Translated: CTCSAEEFRADYT. The full-length CDR3 reads as CTCSAEEFRADYTF.

In regard to this clone: Gene names denote mouse genes. Read coverage stops 1 residue before the CDR3 terminus; the germline J gene supplies the remainder. V is TRBV15 and J is TRBJ1-4; D perhaps matches TRBD1 (6 bases). V dropped 3 bases and J dropped 6 bases, with 11 bases sitting between them. From germline, CDR1 is SGHND and CDR2 FRSKSL. The CDR3 contains 14 residues. The CDR3 DNA, read in part, is TGTGCCAGCAGTTTGGGGGGGCTAGACGAAAGATTATTT. It translates to CASSLGGLDERLF. The CDR3 in full is CASSLGGLDERLFF.

Comment on this clone: The listed genes are named as in mouse. Read data end 1 residue before the CDR3 end; the end is taken from the germline J gene. The genes are TRBV22 and TRBJ2-2; the table's D call, TRBD2, was not checked against the DNA. TRBV22 is designated a pseudogene. The CDR3 has 15 residues. Incomplete CDR3 DNA: TGTGCCAGCAGTTGGTGGGGGGGGGACACCGGGCAGCTCTAC. Encoded protein: CASSWWGGDTGQLY. The full CDR3 is CASSWWGGDTGQLYF.

Regarding this clone: Genes and germline come from the mouse. The read falls 1 residue short of the CDR3 end, and the missing part is taken from the germline J gene. The V gene is TRBV12-2, the J gene TRBJ1-2; D may be TRBD1 (5 bases). The V end lost 1 base, the J end lost 0 bases, and 8 bases lay between the germline ends. The CDR3 has 14 amino acids. Per germline, CDR1 SGHLS and CDR2 HYDKME. The part of the CDR3 DNA that was read is TGTGCCAGCTCTCTTCAGGGTGCAAACTCCGACTACACC. Translation gives CASSLQGANSDYT. Given in full, the CDR3 is CASSLQGANSDYTF.

The sample holds a few counts of this clone. The genes are named according to mouse. The read ends 1 residue shy of where the CDR3 ends; the end is completed using the germline J gene. The chain has TRBV3 and TRBJ1-5; maybe TRBD1 (5 bases). Trimming cost V 5 bases and J 1 base, with 9 bases left between them. CDR1 is SNHLY, CDR2 FYNGKV, per germline (reference sequence). The CDR3 has 14 amino acids. Here the CDR3 reads CASSPGRNNQAPLF. CDR3 DNA, as far as it was read: TGTGCCAGCAGCCCAGGGAGGAACAACCAGGCTCCGCTT.